This TCR beta chain stems from a study of blood T cell repertoires in COVID-19. The wider study: Specimens from acute and convalescent COVID-19 originated in the United States, Italy and Spain.

The CDR3 sequence is 16 residues long. Unmatched junction bases numbered 6, after V lost 4 bases and J lost 6 bases. Germline CDR1 KGHDR, CDR2 SFDVKD. Measured with immunoSEQ multiplex PCR; TCRdb has only the in-frame clones, and not every one. The table shows 300,000 to 450,000 clones, with 85% occurring only once. The receptor was isolated from a woman aged 18-29 years with acute or convalescent COVID-19. The sequenced sample consisted of peripheral blood. V is TRBV24-1 and J is TRBJ2-3; 13 bases map to TRBD2. As DNA, the CDR3 is TGTGCCACCAGTGACTCACTAGCGGGAGGGATGGATACGCAGTATTTT. Its translation: CATSDSLAGGMDTQYF.